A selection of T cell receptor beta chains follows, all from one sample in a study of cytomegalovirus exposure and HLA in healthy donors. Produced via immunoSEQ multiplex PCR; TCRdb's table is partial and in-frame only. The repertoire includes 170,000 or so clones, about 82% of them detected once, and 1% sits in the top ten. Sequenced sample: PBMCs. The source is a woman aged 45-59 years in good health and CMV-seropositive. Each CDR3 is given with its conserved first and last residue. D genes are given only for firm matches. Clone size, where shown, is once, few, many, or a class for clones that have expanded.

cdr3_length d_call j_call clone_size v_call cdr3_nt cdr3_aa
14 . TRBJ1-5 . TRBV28 TGTGCCAGCAGTTTATGGCCCCGGAATCAGCCCCAGCATTTT CASSLWPRNQPQHF
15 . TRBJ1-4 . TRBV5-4 TGTGCCAGCAGCTTGGATCAGTCCCTGGCAGGAAAACTGTTTTTT CASSLDQSLAGKLFF
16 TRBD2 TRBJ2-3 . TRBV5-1 TGCGCCAGCAGCTTTGGGGCTAGCGGGTTTACAGATACGCAGTATTTT CASSFGASGFTDTQYF
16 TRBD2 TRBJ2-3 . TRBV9 TGTGCCAGCAGCGTAGGTTTGCGGGGGGGCCAAGATACGCAGTATTTT CASSVGLRGGQDTQYF
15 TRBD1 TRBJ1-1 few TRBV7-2 TGTGCCAGCAGCCCTCGACAGGGGGAAGGCACTGAAGCTTTCTTT CASSPRQGEGTEAFF
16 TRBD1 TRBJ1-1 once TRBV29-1 TGCAGCGTTGAAGAGGACAGGGGACTGGTTAGCGCTGAAGCTTTCTTT CSVEEDRGLVSAEAFF
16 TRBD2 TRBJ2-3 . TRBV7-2 TGTGCCAGCAGCCTTCTAGCGGGGGGGATCACAGATACGCAGTATTTT CASSLLAGGITDTQYF
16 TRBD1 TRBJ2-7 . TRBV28 TGTGCCAGCAGTTTCGTGGACAGGGGTTGGGTTGGCGAGCAGTACTTC CASSFVDRGWVGEQYF
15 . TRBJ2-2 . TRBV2 TGTGCCAGCAGTGAACAGGGCTATAACACCGGGGAGCTGTTTTTT CASSEQGYNTGELFF
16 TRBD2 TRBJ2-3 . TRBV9 TGTGCCAGCAGCTCACCTCAGGGAGGGGACACAGATACGCAGTATTTT CASSSPQGGDTDTQYF
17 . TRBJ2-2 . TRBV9 TGTGCCAGCAGCGTAGGAGTAGCGCACGCGAACACCGGGGAGCTGTTTTTT CASSVGVAHANTGELFF
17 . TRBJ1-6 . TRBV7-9 TGTGCCAGCAGCTTAGGTTCAGGGGCCTTTTATAATTCACCCCTCCACTTT CASSLGSGAFYNSPLHF
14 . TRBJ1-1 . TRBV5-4 TGTGCCAGCATCAGATCCAGACAGGACACTGAAGCTTTCTTT CASIRSRQDTEAFF
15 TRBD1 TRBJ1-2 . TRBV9 TGTGCCAGCAGCCCCGGACAGGGGACCAACTATGGCTACACCTTC CASSPGQGTNYGYTF
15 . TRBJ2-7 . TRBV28 TGTGCCAGCAGTTTATCATCTACAGGGTTGAGGGAGCAGTACTTC CASSLSSTGLREQYF
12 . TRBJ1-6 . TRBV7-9 TGTGCCAGCAGCCAACTCACCCTCACCCTCCACTTT CASSQLTLTLHF
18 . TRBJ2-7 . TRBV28 TGTGCCAGCAGTTTTATACCTCGTAGGACACCTAGGACCTACGAGCAGTACTTC CASSFIPRRTPRTYEQYF
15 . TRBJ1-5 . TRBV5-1 TGCGCCAGCAGCTTGGATGGGGGGGGGAATCAGCCCCAGCATTTT CASSLDGGGNQPQHF
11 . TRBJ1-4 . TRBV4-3 TGCGCCAGCAGCCTAAACAGGGAACTGTTTTTT CASSLNRELFF
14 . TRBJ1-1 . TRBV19 TGTGCCAGTAGTGTCGGGGGGTTATGGCCTGAAGCTTTCTTT CASSVGGLWPEAFF
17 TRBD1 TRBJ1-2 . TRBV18 TGTGCCAGCTCACCCACACCGGGACAGGGGCGATTCGATGGCTACACCTTC CASSPTPGQGRFDGYTF
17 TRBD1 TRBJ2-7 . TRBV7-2 TGTGCCAGCAGCTTCGTGGAGATACAGGGGGCTTCCTACGAGCAGTACTTC CASSFVEIQGASYEQYF
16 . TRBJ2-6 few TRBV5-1 TGCGCCAGCAGCTTGGAGTTAGCTTCTGGGGCCAACGTCCTGACTTTC CASSLELASGANVLTF
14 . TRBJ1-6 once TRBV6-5 TGTGCCAGCAGTTGGGCAGATATTAATTCACCCCTCCACTTT CASSWADINSPLHF
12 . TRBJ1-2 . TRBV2 TGTGTCGGGGGGCAGGGAATGCATGGCTACACCTTC CVGGQGMHGYTF
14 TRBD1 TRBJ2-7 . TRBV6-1 TGTGCCAGCAGCGGGACAGTAAGCTCCTACGAGCAGTACTTC CASSGTVSSYEQYF